This TCR beta chain appears in the sequencing data of a study of blood T cell repertoires in COVID-19. In the study overall: T cells, B-cell-depleted T cells, or PBMCs provided the cDNA or gDNA that served as material.

This CDR3 has 17 residues. Germline loops: CDR1 SGHDT, CDR2 YYEEEE. V gave up 4 bases and J gave up 4 bases; unmatched junction bases: 13. Measured with immunoSEQ multiplex PCR; TCRdb has only the in-frame clones, and not every one. The data show about 270,000 clones, around 89% seen once. This sequence originates from a man aged 55-75 years who had recovered from COVID-19. The V and J genes are TRBV5-6 and TRBJ2-5; 10 positions agree with TRBD1. The specimen was peripheral blood. CDR3 sequence reads: CASSRGDRGLRGETQYF. The CDR3, as DNA: TGTGCCAGCAGCAGGGGGGACAGGGGTTTGAGGGGAGAGACCCAGTACTTC.